This TCR beta chain derives from a study of T cells in Graves' hyperthyroidism and ophthalmopathy. General observations from the study: The blood repertoire included most of the expanded thyroid clonotypes above 0.001.

Trimming shortened V by 4 bases and J by 3 bases, and 10 bases separated the two germline ends. Germline V gene sequence: CDR1 SGHRS, CDR2 YFSETQ. The CDR3 covers 14 residues. The CDR3 regions of TCR beta were amplified from RNA transcripts. TCR CDR3 underwent first-round RT-PCR with the HTBI primer set. TCRdb itself ran the multiplex PCR reads through MiXCR, one entry per CDR3 protein. Altogether about 660,000 distinct CDR3 sequences are present, just under 45% being singletons, with the ten largest covering under 8%. In its sample, this clonotype was seen a few times. As yet, its antigen is unknown. Criteria for exclusion of patients were uncontrolled infection, other autoimmune disease, pregnancy or lactation.

The V and J genes are TRBV5-1 and TRBJ2-2; TRBD2 might be the D (6 bases). The sequence came from an adult man with Graves' disease, either hyperthyroidism or ophthalmopathy (not recorded which). The sequencing input was peripheral blood or thyroid tissue (not recorded which). The CDR3 reads CASSPGLHTGELFF. The CDR3 nucleotides are TGCGCCAGCAGCCCGGGACTCCACACCGGGGAGCTGTTTTTT.